Below are 10 T cell receptor beta chains sequenced from a single sample in a study of monozygotic twins with inflammatory bowel disease. TCRdb reprocessed the 5' RACE reads and keeps a single row for each CDR3 protein, giving no DNA. This sample's table has about 380,000 distinct CDR3 sequences. Sequenced: blood. The source of these receptors is a human donor with ulcerative colitis or Crohn's disease, or a healthy co-twin of an affected twin (not recorded which).

The chain uses TRBV9 and TRBJ2-2; no DNA is available, so the TRBD1 call from TCRdb remains unchecked. The CDR3 has 15 amino acids. CDR1 SGDLS and CDR2 YYNGEE come from the germline V gene. The CDR3: CASSPPGQGAGELFF. The full variable domain, its missing parts supplied by reference TRBV9 and TRBJ2-2, is DSGVTQTPKHLITATGQRVTLRCSPRSGDLSVYWYQQSLDQGLQFLIQYYNGEERAKGNILERFSAQQFPDLHSELNLSSLELGDSALYFCASSPPGQGAGELFFGEGSRLTVL.

The genes are TRBV20-1 and TRBJ2-7; TCRdb reports TRBD2, a call that lacks DNA to check it against. The CDR3 is 14 residues long. In germline, CDR1 is DFQATT, CDR2 SNEGSKA (reference sequence). The CDR3 protein is CSATPAGSSYEQYF.

The rearrangement uses TRBV4-3 and TRBJ2-1. From germline, CDR1 is LGHNA and CDR2 YSLEER. The CDR3 consists of 13 residues. The CDR3 is CASSQETHNEQFF.

This chain's CDR3 is CASSLQSLTRQYF. The chain combines TRBV11-2 with TRBJ2-4. In germline, CDR1 is SGHAT, CDR2 FQNNGV. The CDR3 is 13 residues long.

The gene calls are TRBV19 and TRBJ2-5; TCRdb's D call, TRBD1, is unchecked because there is no DNA. CDR1 and CDR2 from the germline V gene are LNHDA and SQIVND (reference sequence). CDR3 length: 16 amino acids. Here the CDR3 reads CASSPHGQAFQETQYF.

The chain employs TRBV18 and TRBJ2-5; TCRdb returns TRBD1, unconfirmable since there is no DNA. Germline V CDR1 and CDR2: KGHSH, LQKENI. CDR3 length: 15 residues. CDR3 sequence reads: CASSPRTGTKETQYF.

The chain couples TRBV5-1 to TRBJ1-1; TCRdb's D call, TRBD1, is unchecked because there is no DNA. Germline V lookup: CDR1 SGHRS, CDR2 YFSETQ. CDR3 size: 15 residues. The CDR3 sequence is CASSFPGTGDTEAFF.

This chain uses TRBV11-3 with TRBJ2-7. The CDR3 covers 13 residues. CDR1 and CDR2 (germline): SGHNT, YENEEA. The chain's CDR3 is CASSPGYFYEQYF.

The chain uses TRBV7-3 and TRBJ2-1; absent DNA, TCRdb's TRBD2 call cannot be checked. Germline V gene lookup returns CDR1 SGHTA and CDR2 FQGTGA. There are 17 residues in the CDR3. CDR3 sequence: CASSLPERGRSYNEQFF.

The chain carries TRBV6-5 and TRBJ2-1; the D call of TRBD1 rests on TCRdb alone, since no DNA is present to check it. The CDR3 is made up of 15 amino acids. Germline CDR1 is MNHEY and CDR2 is SVGAGI. The CDR3 protein is CASSYTTTGLNEQFF.